Included here is one TCR beta chain sequence, with context. Per the study methods: Amplified reference gene primers provided the basis for estimating nucleated cell counts. The assay was immunoSEQ multiplex PCR, and TCRdb's table has in-frame clones only and misses some. That table gives V, J and clone size, and the DNA gave D and trimming. The sample has under 200,000 clones; nearly 90% are singletons. V dropped 0 bases and J dropped 6 bases, with 7 bases sitting between them. This CDR3 has 12 residues. Germline V gives CDR1 SGHNT, CDR2 YYREEE (reference sequence). These data are taken from a study of blood T cell repertoires in COVID-19. Study details: Some COVID-19 samples were acute and others convalescent; all came from the United States, Italy and Spain. T cells, B-cell-depleted T cells, or PBMCs provided the cDNA or gDNA that served as material.

The J gene is TRBJ2-7, the V gene TRBV5-4, with TRBD2 as a possible D gene (5 bases). Material: peripheral blood. The TCR sequence derives from a man in his sixties with active or convalescent COVID-19. CDR3 bases: TGTGCCAGCAGCTTGGGGGAGTCCGAGCAGTACTTC. Protein: CASSLGESEQYF.